These T cell receptor beta chains were read from a single sample in a study of T cell responses to AZD1222 COVID-19 vaccine. Assay used: immunoSEQ multiplex PCR; TCRdb lists only in-frame clones, some missing. The table lists approximately 160,000 clones, about 90% of them singletons. The source material was peripheral blood, sampled on day 0 of AZD1222 vaccination. These receptors came from an adult in good health. Each CDR3 is given with its conserved first and last residue. A D gene is named only where the DNA matches it firmly. The size field is filled for only some rows; it gives once, few, many or a size class.

v_gene: TRBV2; abundance: .; d_gene: .; j_gene: TRBJ1-4; CDR3aa: CASSETRDEKLFF; CDR3nt: TGTGCCAGCAGTGAGACTCGGGATGAAAAACTGTTTTTT
v_gene: TRBV27; abundance: .; d_gene: .; j_gene: TRBJ1-5; CDR3aa: CASSLWSGERPQHF; CDR3nt: TGTGCCAGCAGTTTATGGTCCGGGGAGCGGCCCCAGCATTTT
v_gene: TRBV25-1; abundance: .; d_gene: .; j_gene: TRBJ1-2; CDR3aa: CASSEYGGAIEGYTF; CDR3nt: TGTGCCAGCAGTGAATATGGGGGGGCAATAGAAGGCTACACCTTC
v_gene: TRBV27; abundance: .; d_gene: .; j_gene: TRBJ2-3; CDR3aa: CASRRGFPTDTQYF; CDR3nt: TGTGCCAGCCGTCGGGGATTCCCCACAGATACGCAGTATTTT
v_gene: TRBV3-1/TRBV3-2; abundance: .; d_gene: .; j_gene: TRBJ2-7; CDR3aa: CASSPGPPRVQYF; CDR3nt: TGTGCCAGCAGCCCCGGACCGCCTAGGGTGCAGTACTTC
v_gene: TRBV11-3; abundance: .; d_gene: TRBD2; j_gene: TRBJ2-2; CDR3aa: CASSKGLAGHTGELFF; CDR3nt: TGTGCCAGCAGCAAAGGACTAGCGGGCCACACCGGGGAGCTGTTTTTT
v_gene: TRBV24-1; abundance: .; d_gene: .; j_gene: TRBJ1-6; CDR3aa: CATSDFTRTVPPLHF; CDR3nt: TGTGCCACCAGTGATTTTACTCGAACTGTACCACCCCTCCACTTT
v_gene: TRBV18; abundance: .; d_gene: .; j_gene: TRBJ1-2; CDR3aa: CASSPRQNSNYGYTF; CDR3nt: TGTGCCAGCTCACCGAGACAGAACTCTAACTATGGCTACACCTTC
v_gene: TRBV4-1; abundance: .; d_gene: TRBD1; j_gene: TRBJ1-5; CDR3aa: CASSQGGDRPNQPQHF; CDR3nt: TGCGCCAGCAGCCAAGGAGGGGACAGGCCTAATCAGCCCCAGCATTTT
v_gene: TRBV7-9; abundance: once; d_gene: .; j_gene: TRBJ1-1; CDR3aa: CASSPQGPNTEAFF; CDR3nt: TGTGCCAGCAGCCCGCAGGGACCGAACACTGAAGCTTTCTTT
v_gene: TRBV10-1; abundance: .; d_gene: TRBD1; j_gene: TRBJ2-5; CDR3aa: CASSPDRGETQYF; CDR3nt: TGCGCCAGCAGTCCCGACAGGGGAGAGACCCAGTACTTC
v_gene: TRBV12-2; abundance: .; d_gene: .; j_gene: TRBJ2-1; CDR3aa: CACRLLYPLQWAWSSYNEQFF; CDR3nt: TGTGCATGTCGCCTTCTCTATCCTCTACAATGGGCCTGGAGCTCCTACAATGAGCAGTTCTTC
v_gene: TRBV12-3/TRBV12-4; abundance: .; d_gene: .; j_gene: TRBJ1-1; CDR3aa: CASSFSGNTEAFF; CDR3nt: TGTGCCAGCAGTTTCTCGGGGAACACTGAAGCTTTCTTT
v_gene: TRBV6-5; abundance: .; d_gene: .; j_gene: TRBJ1-1; CDR3aa: CASSRKDSTEAFF; CDR3nt: TGTGCCAGCAGTAGGAAAGATTCCACTGAAGCTTTCTTT
v_gene: TRBV7-8; abundance: .; d_gene: .; j_gene: TRBJ1-3; CDR3aa: CASSFRGGGHTIYF; CDR3nt: TGTGCCAGCAGTTTTCGTGGGGGGGGCCACACCATATATTTT
v_gene: TRBV7-9; abundance: .; d_gene: TRBD1; j_gene: TRBJ1-2; CDR3aa: CASSLDRVHGYTF; CDR3nt: TGTGCCAGCAGCCTCGACAGGGTCCATGGCTACACCTTC
v_gene: TRBV9; abundance: .; d_gene: .; j_gene: TRBJ1-2; CDR3aa: CASSSLGGYTF; CDR3nt: TGTGCCAGCAGCTCCCTCGGTGGCTACACCTTC
v_gene: TRBV6-2/TRBV6-3; abundance: .; d_gene: .; j_gene: TRBJ2-4; CDR3aa: CASSSPSSVAKNIQYF; CDR3nt: TGTGCCAGCAGTTCCCCGAGTAGCGTAGCCAAAAACATTCAGTACTTC
v_gene: TRBV11-2; abundance: .; d_gene: TRBD2; j_gene: TRBJ2-7; CDR3aa: CASSFLSGRAGREQYF; CDR3nt: TGTGCCAGCAGCTTCCTTAGCGGGAGGGCCGGACGCGAGCAGTACTTC
v_gene: TRBV7-3; abundance: .; d_gene: .; j_gene: TRBJ2-1; CDR3aa: CASSLKDSLKQFF; CDR3nt: TGTGCCAGCAGCTTAAAAGACTCTCTGAAGCAGTTCTTC
v_gene: TRBV28; abundance: .; d_gene: TRBD1; j_gene: TRBJ1-1; CDR3aa: CASSPGQGWDTEAFF; CDR3nt: TGTGCCAGCAGTCCGGGACAGGGGTGGGACACTGAAGCTTTCTTT
v_gene: TRBV24-1; abundance: .; d_gene: .; j_gene: TRBJ2-1; CDR3aa: CATRMGGGSYNEQFF; CDR3nt: TGTGCCACCAGGATGGGGGGCGGGAGCTACAATGAGCAGTTCTTC
v_gene: TRBV19; abundance: .; d_gene: TRBD1; j_gene: TRBJ1-2; CDR3aa: CASSIDRGGYGYTF; CDR3nt: TGTGCCAGTAGTATCGACAGGGGCGGCTATGGCTACACCTTC
v_gene: TRBV5-5; abundance: .; d_gene: TRBD1; j_gene: TRBJ1-1; CDR3aa: CASSLGYSDRGTEAFF; CDR3nt: TGTGCCAGCAGCTTGGGCTATTCCGACAGGGGTACTGAAGCTTTCTTT
v_gene: TRBV18; abundance: .; d_gene: .; j_gene: TRBJ1-2; CDR3aa: CASSPPSQEDYGYTF; CDR3nt: TGTGCCAGCTCACCTCCGTCACAGGAAGACTATGGCTACACCTTC
v_gene: TRBV7-8; abundance: .; d_gene: TRBD1; j_gene: TRBJ2-3; CDR3aa: CASSRGQVTDTQYF; CDR3nt: TGTGCCAGCAGCCGAGGACAGGTCACAGATACGCAGTATTTT
v_gene: TRBV6-5; abundance: .; d_gene: TRBD2; j_gene: TRBJ2-1; CDR3aa: CASSILAGGRLEQFF; CDR3nt: TGTGCCAGCAGTATACTAGCGGGAGGCCGCTTGGAGCAGTTCTTC
v_gene: TRBV5-8; abundance: .; d_gene: .; j_gene: TRBJ1-5; CDR3aa: CASSYRGGNQPQHF; CDR3nt: TGTGCCAGCAGCTATCGGGGGGGCAATCAGCCCCAGCATTTT
v_gene: TRBV27; abundance: .; d_gene: TRBD2; j_gene: TRBJ2-3; CDR3aa: CASKREVGGTDTQYF; CDR3nt: TGTGCCAGCAAGCGGGAGGTAGGGGGCACAGATACGCAGTATTTT
v_gene: TRBV10-3; abundance: .; d_gene: .; j_gene: TRBJ1-6; CDR3aa: CAISESAGKVSPLHF; CDR3nt: TGTGCCATCAGTGAGTCCGCAGGGAAGGTCTCACCCCTCCACTTT
v_gene: TRBV6-2/TRBV6-3; abundance: .; d_gene: TRBD2; j_gene: TRBJ2-1; CDR3aa: CASSRSGSGYNEQFF; CDR3nt: TGTGCCAGCAGTCGTAGCGGGAGTGGGTACAATGAGCAGTTCTTC
v_gene: TRBV12-3/TRBV12-4; abundance: .; d_gene: .; j_gene: TRBJ2-3; CDR3aa: CASSTRGTDTQYF; CDR3nt: TGTGCCAGCAGTACCAGGGGCACAGATACGCAGTATTTT
v_gene: TRBV6-5; abundance: once; d_gene: .; j_gene: TRBJ2-7; CDR3aa: CATLRGGIPYEQYF; CDR3nt: TGTGCCACCCTCCGAGGGGGGATTCCCTACGAGCAGTACTTC
v_gene: TRBV6-5; abundance: .; d_gene: TRBD1; j_gene: TRBJ2-7; CDR3aa: CASRSRDREANEQYF; CDR3nt: TGTGCCAGCAGAAGCCGGGACAGGGAAGCCAACGAGCAGTACTTC
v_gene: TRBV30; abundance: once; d_gene: .; j_gene: TRBJ2-5; CDR3aa: CAWSVGSKETQYF; CDR3nt: TGTGCCTGGAGTGTAGGCTCGAAAGAGACCCAGTACTTC
v_gene: TRBV5-4; abundance: once; d_gene: TRBD1; j_gene: TRBJ1-2; CDR3aa: CASSLGRGQGNYGYTF; CDR3nt: TGTGCCAGCAGCTTGGGCCGGGGACAGGGCAACTATGGCTACACCTTC
v_gene: TRBV5-6; abundance: .; d_gene: .; j_gene: TRBJ2-7; CDR3aa: CASSLDIYYEQYF; CDR3nt: TGTGCCAGCAGCTTGGACATCTACTACGAGCAGTACTTC